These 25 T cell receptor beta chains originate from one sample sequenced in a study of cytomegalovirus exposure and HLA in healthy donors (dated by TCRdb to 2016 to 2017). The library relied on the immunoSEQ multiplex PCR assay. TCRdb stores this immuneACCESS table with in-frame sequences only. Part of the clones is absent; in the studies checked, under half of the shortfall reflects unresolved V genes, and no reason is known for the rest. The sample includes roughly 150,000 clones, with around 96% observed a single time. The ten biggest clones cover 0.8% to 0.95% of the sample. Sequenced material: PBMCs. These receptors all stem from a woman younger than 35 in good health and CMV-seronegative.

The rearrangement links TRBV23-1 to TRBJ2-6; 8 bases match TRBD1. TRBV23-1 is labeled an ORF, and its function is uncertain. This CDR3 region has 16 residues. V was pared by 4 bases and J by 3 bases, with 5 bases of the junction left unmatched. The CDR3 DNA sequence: TGCGCCAGCAGTCCCCGGGACAGGAGTGGGGCCAACGTCCTGACTTTC. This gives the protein CASSPRDRSGANVLTF.

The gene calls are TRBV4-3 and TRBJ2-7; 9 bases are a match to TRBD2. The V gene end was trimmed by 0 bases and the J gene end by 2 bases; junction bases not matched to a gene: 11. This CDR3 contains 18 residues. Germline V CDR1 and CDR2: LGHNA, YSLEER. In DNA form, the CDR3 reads TGCGCCAGCAGCCAAGACCCCTTACTCGCGGGGGGGCCCTACGAGCAGTACTTC. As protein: CASSQDPLLAGGPYEQYF.

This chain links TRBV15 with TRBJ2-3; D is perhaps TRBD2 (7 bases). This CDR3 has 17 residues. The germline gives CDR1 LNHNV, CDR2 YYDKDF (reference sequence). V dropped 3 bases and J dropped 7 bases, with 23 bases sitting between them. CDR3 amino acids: CATSSRIGGAGQNTQYF. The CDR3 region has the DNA TGTGCCACCAGCAGCAGGATTGGGGGGGCCGGTCAGAATACGCAGTATTTT.

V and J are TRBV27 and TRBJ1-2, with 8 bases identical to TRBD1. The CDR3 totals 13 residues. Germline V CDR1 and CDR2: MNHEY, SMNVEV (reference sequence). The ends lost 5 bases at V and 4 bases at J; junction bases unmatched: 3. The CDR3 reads CASSEDRAYGYTF. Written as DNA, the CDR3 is TGTGCCAGCAGTGAGGACAGGGCCTATGGCTACACCTTC.

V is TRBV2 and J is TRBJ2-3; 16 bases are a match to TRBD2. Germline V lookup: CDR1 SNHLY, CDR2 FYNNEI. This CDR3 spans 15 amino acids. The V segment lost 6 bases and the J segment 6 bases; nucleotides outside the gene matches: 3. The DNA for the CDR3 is TGTGCCAGCAGGGGGACTAGCGGGGGGGTTGATACGCAGTATTTT. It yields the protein CASRGTSGGVDTQYF.

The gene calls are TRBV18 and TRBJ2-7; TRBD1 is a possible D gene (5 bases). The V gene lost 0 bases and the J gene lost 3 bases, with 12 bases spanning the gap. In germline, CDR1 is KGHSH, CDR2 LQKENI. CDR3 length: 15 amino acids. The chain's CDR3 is CASSPPAGHFYEQYF. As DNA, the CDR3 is TGTGCCAGCTCACCACCGGCAGGACATTTCTACGAGCAGTACTTC.

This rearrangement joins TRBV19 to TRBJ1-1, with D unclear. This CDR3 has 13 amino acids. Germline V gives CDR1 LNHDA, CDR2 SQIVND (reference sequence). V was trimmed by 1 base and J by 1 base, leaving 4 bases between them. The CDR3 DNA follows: TGTGCCAGTAGTATAGTGAGGAACACTGAAGCTTTCTTT. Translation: CASSIVRNTEAFF.

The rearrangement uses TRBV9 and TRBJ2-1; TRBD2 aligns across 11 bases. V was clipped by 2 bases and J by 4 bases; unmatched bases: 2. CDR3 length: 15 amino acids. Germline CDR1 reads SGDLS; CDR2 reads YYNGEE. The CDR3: CASSVSGGDYNEQFF. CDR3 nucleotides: TGTGCCAGCAGCGTTAGCGGGGGGGATTACAATGAGCAGTTCTTC.

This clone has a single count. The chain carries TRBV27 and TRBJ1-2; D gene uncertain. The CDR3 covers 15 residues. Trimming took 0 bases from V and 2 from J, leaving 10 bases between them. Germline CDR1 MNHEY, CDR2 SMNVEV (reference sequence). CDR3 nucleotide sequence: TGTGCCAGCAGTTTATCTCTGGGCGAGAACTATGGCTACACCTTC. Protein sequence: CASSLSLGENYGYTF.

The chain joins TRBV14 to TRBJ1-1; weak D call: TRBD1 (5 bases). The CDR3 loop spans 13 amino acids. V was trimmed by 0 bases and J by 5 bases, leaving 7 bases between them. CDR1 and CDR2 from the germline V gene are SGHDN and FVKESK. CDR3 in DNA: TGTGCCAGCAGCCAAGAACGACAGACTGAAGCTTTCTTT. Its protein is CASSQERQTEAFF.

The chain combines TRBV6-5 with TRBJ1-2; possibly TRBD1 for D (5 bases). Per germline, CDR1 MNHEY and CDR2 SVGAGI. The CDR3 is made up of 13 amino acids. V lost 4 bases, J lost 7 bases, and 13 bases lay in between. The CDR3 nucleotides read TGTGCCAGCAGTTCCTCTGGGGCTCGTGGCTACACCTTC. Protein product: CASSSSGARGYTF.

CDR3 sequence (DNA): TGTGCCAGCAGCTTAGCAGGTCTAGGAGAGACCCAGTACTTC. Amino acids: CASSLAGLGETQYF. The chain links TRBV7-2 to TRBJ2-5, with D unresolved. The V gene lost 0 bases and the J gene lost 4 bases, with 9 bases spanning the gap. This CDR3 region has 14 residues. The germline CDR1 and CDR2 sequences are SGHTA and FQGNSA.

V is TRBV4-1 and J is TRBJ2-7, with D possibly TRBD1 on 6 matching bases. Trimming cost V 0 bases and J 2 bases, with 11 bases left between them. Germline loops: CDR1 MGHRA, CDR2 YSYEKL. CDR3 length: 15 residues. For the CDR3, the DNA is TGCGCCAGCAGCCAAGAAGCACAGGGAACCTACGAGCAGTACTTC. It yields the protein CASSQEAQGTYEQYF.

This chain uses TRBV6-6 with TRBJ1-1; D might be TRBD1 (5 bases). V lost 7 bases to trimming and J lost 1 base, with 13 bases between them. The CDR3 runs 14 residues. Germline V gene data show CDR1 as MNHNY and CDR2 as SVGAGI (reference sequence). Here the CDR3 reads CASTQGWRNTEAFF. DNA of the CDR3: TGTGCCAGCACCCAGGGTTGGAGGAACACTGAAGCTTTCTTT.

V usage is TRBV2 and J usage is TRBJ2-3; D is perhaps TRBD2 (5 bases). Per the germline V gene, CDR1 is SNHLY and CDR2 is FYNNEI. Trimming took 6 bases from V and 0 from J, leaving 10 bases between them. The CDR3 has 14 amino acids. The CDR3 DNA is TGTGCCAGCAGCCCACTAGGGAGCACAGATACGCAGTATTTT. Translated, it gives CASSPLGSTDTQYF.

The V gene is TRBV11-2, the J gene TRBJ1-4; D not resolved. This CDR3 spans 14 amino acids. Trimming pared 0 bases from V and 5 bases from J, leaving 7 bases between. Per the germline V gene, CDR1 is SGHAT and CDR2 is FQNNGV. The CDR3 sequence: CASSLDRRNEKLFF. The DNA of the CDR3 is TGTGCCAGCAGCTTAGACAGGAGGAATGAAAAACTGTTTTTT.

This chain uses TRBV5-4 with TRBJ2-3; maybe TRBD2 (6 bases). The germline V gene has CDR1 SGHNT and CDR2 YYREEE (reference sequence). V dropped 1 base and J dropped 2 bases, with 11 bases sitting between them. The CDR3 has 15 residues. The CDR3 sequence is CASSLMRGDTDTQYF. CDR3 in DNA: TGTGCCAGCAGCTTGATGCGGGGCGACACAGATACGCAGTATTTT.

The CDR3 loop reads CASSPLRGGSTDTQYF. The CDR3 coding sequence is TGTGCCAGCTCACCCTTAAGAGGGGGTAGCACAGATACGCAGTATTTT. The J gene is TRBJ2-3, the V gene TRBV18; perhaps TRBD1 as D (6 bases). V dropped 3 bases and J dropped 0 bases, with 13 bases sitting between them. The CDR3 length is 16 residues. The germline gives CDR1 KGHSH, CDR2 LQKENI.

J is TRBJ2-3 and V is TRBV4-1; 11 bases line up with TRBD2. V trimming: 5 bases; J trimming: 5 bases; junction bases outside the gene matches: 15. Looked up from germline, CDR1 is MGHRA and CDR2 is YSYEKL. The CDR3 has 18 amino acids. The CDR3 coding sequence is TGCGCCAGCAGCGTTCAGGGGGCTAGCGGGGGGCCCAGAGATACGCAGTATTTT. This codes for CASSVQGASGGPRDTQYF.

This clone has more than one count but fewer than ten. The CDR3 coding sequence is TGCGCCAGCAGCTTGGGATCGGTGTACGAGCAGTACTTC. Encoded protein: CASSLGSVYEQYF. The chain has TRBV5-1 and TRBJ2-7, with D hard to call. The length of the CDR3 is 13 residues. The V end lost 0 bases, the J end lost 4 bases, and 8 bases lay between the germline ends. Germline V gene lookup returns CDR1 SGHRS and CDR2 YFSETQ.

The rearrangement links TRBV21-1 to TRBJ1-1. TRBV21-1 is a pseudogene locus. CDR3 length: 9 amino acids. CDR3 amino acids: CASITEAFF. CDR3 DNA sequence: TGTGCCAGTATAACTGAAGCTTTCTTT.

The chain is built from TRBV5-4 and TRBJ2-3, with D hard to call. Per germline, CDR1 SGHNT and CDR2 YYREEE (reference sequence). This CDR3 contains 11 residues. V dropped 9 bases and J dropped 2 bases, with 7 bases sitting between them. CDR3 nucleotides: TGTGCCACCGCTATCACAGATACGCAGTATTTT. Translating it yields CATAITDTQYF.

CDR3: CSVDAGGRNTQYF. In nucleotides, the CDR3 is TGCAGCGTCGACGCAGGGGGTCGGAATACGCAGTATTTT. This chain uses TRBV29-1 with TRBJ2-3, with 7 bases that match TRBD1. V shed 6 bases, J shed 7 bases, and the junction held 10 bases outside the gene matches. Germline CDR1 and CDR2: SQVTM and ANQGSEA. The CDR3 runs 13 residues.

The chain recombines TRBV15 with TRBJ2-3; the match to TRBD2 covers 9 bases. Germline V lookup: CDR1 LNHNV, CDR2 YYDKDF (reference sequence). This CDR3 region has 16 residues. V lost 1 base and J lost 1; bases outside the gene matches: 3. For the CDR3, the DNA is TGTGCCACCAGCAGAGGGGCTAGCGGGGGCACAGATACGCAGTATTTT. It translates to CATSRGASGGTDTQYF. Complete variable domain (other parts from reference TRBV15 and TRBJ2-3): DAMVIQNPRYQVTQFGKPVTLSCSQTLNHNVMYWYQQKSSQAPKLLFHYYDKDFNNEADTPDNFQSRRPNTSFCFLDIRSPGLGDTAMYLCATSRGASGGTDTQYFGPGTRLTVL.

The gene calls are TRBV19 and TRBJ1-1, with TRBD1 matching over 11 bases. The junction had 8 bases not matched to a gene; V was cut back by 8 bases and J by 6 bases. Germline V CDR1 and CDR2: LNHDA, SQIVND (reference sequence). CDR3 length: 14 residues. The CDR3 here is CASGPGQGVAEAFF. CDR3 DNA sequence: TGTGCCAGTGGACCGGGACAGGGGGTCGCTGAAGCTTTCTTT.